Listed here are 17 T cell receptor beta chains from one sample, sequenced in a study of T-cell reconstitution after alpha-beta-depleted transplantation in children. TCRbeta library preparation incorporated unique molecular identifiers. TCRdb analysed the PCR reads with MiXCR anew, one entry per CDR3 protein. The table shows about 300,000 distinct CDR3 sequences, with about a tenth occurring only once. This specimen was PBMCs, taken before TCRalphabeta/CD19-depleted stem cell transplant. The receptors were gathered from a boy younger than two with acute myeloid leukemia, due to receive a stem cell transplant.

The chain uses TRBV29-1 and TRBJ2-7; TRBD2 is a possible D gene (6 bases). Trimming took 4 bases from V and 1 from J, leaving 11 bases between them. Germline CDR1 is SQVTM and CDR2 is ANQGSEA. The CDR3 is 13 amino acids. The CDR3 nucleotides are TGCAGCGTTGGGACTATTGCTTCCTACGAGCAGTACTTC. Residues: CSVGTIASYEQYF.

This clonotype was seen more than once but under ten times. The chain couples TRBV7-9 to TRBJ1-2; 10 nucleotides align to TRBD1. Germline V lookup: CDR1 SEHNR, CDR2 FQNEAQ (reference sequence). This CDR3 spans 13 amino acids. Germline trimming cut 7 bases from V and 6 bases from J; bases unmatched to any gene: 5. CDR3 DNA: TGTGCCAGCACCTCGACAGGGGGCAATGGCTACACCTTC. Encoded protein: CASTSTGGNGYTF.

This clonotype was recorded at least ten times. The chain carries TRBV20-1 and TRBJ2-5; 11 positions match TRBD2. The CDR3 consists of 12 residues. The V segment lost 6 bases and the J segment 5 bases; nucleotides outside the gene matches: 2. In germline, CDR1 is DFQATT, CDR2 SNEGSKA (reference sequence). CDR3 nucleotides: TGCAGTGCCAGGACTAGCGGGGAGACCCAGTACTTC. It specifies CSARTSGETQYF.

This clonotype was counted ten times or more. The rearrangement links TRBV20-1 to TRBJ1-1; TRBD1 matches at 8 bases. There are 13 residues in the CDR3. The trim removed 1 base at V and 8 bases at J, leaving 6 bases unmatched. The germline V gene encodes CDR1 DFQATT and CDR2 SNEGSKA (reference sequence). CDR3 protein: CSARVYRDREAFF. DNA of the CDR3: TGCAGTGCTAGAGTTTACCGGGACAGGGAAGCTTTCTTT.

This clonotype has at least ten counts. The chain combines TRBV4-2 with TRBJ1-4; D call uncertain. The germline V gene has CDR1 LGHNA and CDR2 YNFKEQ. This CDR3 is built from 14 residues. The V and J ends lost 6 bases and 0 bases respectively, with 8 bases between them. The DNA for the CDR3 is TGTGCCAGCAGACGACTTGCAACTAATGAAAAACTGTTTTTT. Translating gives CASRRLATNEKLFF.

This clonotype was counted many times. The rearrangement joins TRBV28 to TRBJ2-1; D remains ambiguous. This CDR3 spans 13 amino acids. The V end was cut by 5 bases, the J end by 3 bases, with 8 bases between. Germline V gene lookup returns CDR1 MDHEN and CDR2 SYDVKM. CDR3 region: CASSQDGYNEQFF. CDR3 DNA: TGTGCCAGCAGTCAGGACGGCTACAATGAGCAGTTCTTC.

This clonotype was recorded many times. The rearrangement joins TRBV5-8 to TRBJ2-1; tentatively, D is TRBD2 (7 bases). This CDR3 has 16 amino acids. From germline, CDR1 is SGHTS and CDR2 YDEGEE. The germline V and J ends were trimmed by 4 bases and 3 bases, with 17 bases remaining between them. The CDR3 spells CASSRLGGAGYNEQFF. In DNA form, the CDR3 reads TGTGCCAGCAGCCGACTGGGGGGGGCAGGCTACAATGAGCAGTTCTTC.

This clonotype was detected ten times or more. The CDR3 sequence is CASILLRGGPRLHEETQYF. In DNA form, the CDR3 reads TGTGCCAGCATCTTGCTACGCGGGGGCCCCAGGCTCCACGAAGAGACCCAGTACTTC. J is TRBJ2-5 and V is TRBV21-1; the table assigns TRBD1, which was not confirmed against the DNA. TRBV21-1 has pseudogene status. The CDR3 contains 19 residues.

This clonotype was counted many times. As DNA, the CDR3 is TGTGCCAGCAGCGTAGGAGGAGGCCGAGGACTAGCGGGAGTTGAGCAGTTCTTC. Encoded protein: CASSVGGGRGLAGVEQFF. The V call is TRBV9, the J call TRBJ2-1, with 13 bases that match TRBD2. J was trimmed by 9 bases and V by 0 bases; bases with no gene match: 12. Germline V lookup: CDR1 SGDLS, CDR2 YYNGEE. The CDR3 has 18 amino acids.

This clonotype was seen many times. The V and J genes are TRBV7-9 and TRBJ2-5; 7 bases are shared with TRBD2. V lost 5 bases, J lost 3 bases, and 9 bases stayed unmatched. Germline V gene sequence: CDR1 SEHNR, CDR2 FQNEAQ (reference sequence). CDR3 length equals 15 residues. The CDR3 DNA reads as TGTGCCAGCAGCCTGACCCTAGCGGAGGAAGAGACCCAGTACTTC. Its protein is CASSLTLAEEETQYF.

This clonotype showed up many times. The gene calls are TRBV29-1 and TRBJ1-4; tentatively, D is TRBD1 (6 bases). Trimming left V 4 bases short and J 0 bases short, with 12 bases between. The CDR3 spans 15 residues. Germline V CDR1 and CDR2: SQVTM, ANQGSEA. The chain's CDR3 is CSVAWTVATNEKLFF. As DNA, the CDR3 is TGCAGCGTTGCCTGGACAGTTGCAACTAATGAAAAACTGTTTTTT.

This clonotype was recorded many times. The chain carries TRBV20-1 and TRBJ2-7, with 8 bases aligning to TRBD1. Losses at the gene ends were 7 bases for V and 3 bases for J; bases not matched to a gene: 8. CDR1 and CDR2 from the germline V gene are DFQATT and SNEGSKA (reference sequence). This CDR3 is 13 amino acids long. DNA for the CDR3: TGCAGTGTCTCGGGACAGGTTTTCTACGAGCAGTACTTC. This encodes CSVSGQVFYEQYF.

This clonotype was counted many times. This chain uses TRBV6-1 with TRBJ2-3, with D tentatively TRBD2 (6 bases). CDR1 and CDR2 (germline): MNHNS, SASEGT. The CDR3 is 15 amino acids. Trimming stripped 7 bases from V and 1 base from J, with 15 bases between. This chain's CDR3 is CASTPLRGGTDTQYF. In DNA, the CDR3 is TGTGCCAGCACCCCCTTGCGGGGAGGCACAGATACGCAGTATTTT.

This clonotype showed up many times. This sequence joins TRBV12-3 or TRBV12-4 and TRBJ1-2; 11 bases map to TRBD1. CDR3 length: 13 residues. Trimming at V came to 8 bases and at J to 5 bases, leaving 4 bases not matched to a gene. CDR3 protein: CASRDRGFYGYTF. CDR3 bases: TGTGCCAGCCGGGACAGGGGGTTTTATGGCTACACCTTC.

This clonotype has a count of ten or more. This rearrangement joins TRBV20-1 to TRBJ2-4; possibly TRBD1 for D (5 bases). Germline CDR1 DFQATT, CDR2 SNEGSKA (reference sequence). The CDR3 totals 13 residues. The ends were cut back, 7 bases at V and 0 bases at J, with 10 bases in the middle. The CDR3 nucleotides read TGCAGTGTAGGGGCGCGAGCCAAAAACATTCAGTACTTC. This translates into CSVGARAKNIQYF.

This clonotype was detected ten times or more. The gene calls are TRBV9 and TRBJ2-7, with 9 bases fitting TRBD1. V shed 0 bases and J 5 bases; nucleotides not matched to a gene: 12. Germline V lookup: CDR1 SGDLS, CDR2 YYNGEE. CDR3 length: 17 residues. The CDR3 DNA reads as TGTGCCAGCAGCGTAGGAAGGACAGGGGAATTCGTCGACGAGCAGTACTTC. Its translation: CASSVGRTGEFVDEQYF. Combining the CDR3 with reference TRBV9 and TRBJ2-7 gives the whole variable domain DSGVTQTPKHLITATGQRVTLRCSPRSGDLSVYWYQQSLDQGLQFLIQYYNGEERAKGNILERFSAQQFPDLHSELNLSSLELGDSALYFCASSVGRTGEFVDEQYFGPGTRLTVT.

The V and J genes are TRBV4-1 and TRBJ1-5; D may be TRBD1 (5 bases). The V end lost 3 bases, the J end lost 5 bases, and 8 bases lay between the germline ends. Germline lookup yields CDR1 MGHRA and CDR2 YSYEKL. The CDR3 is 13 residues long. CDR3 residues: CASSQTRDQPQHF. The CDR3 region has the DNA TGCGCCAGCAGCCAGACCAGGGATCAGCCCCAGCATTTT.